The 21 T cell receptor beta chains listed next were all sequenced from one sample in a study of tissue T cells after allogeneic stem cell transplantation. The protocol was immunoSEQ multiplex PCR, while the TCRdb copy is restricted to in-frame clones and leaves out a portion. The sample shows 10,000 to 15,000 clones, about 70% of them seen only once. Sample: tissue from the right colon, taken at autopsy. The receptors come from a woman aged 18-55 years with breast cancer.

V and J are TRBV28 and TRBJ1-5; TRBD1 agrees at 7 bases. Per germline, CDR1 MDHEN and CDR2 SYDVKM. The ends lost 6 bases at V and 7 bases at J; junction bases unmatched: 3. The CDR3 sequence is 12 residues long. CDR3 region: CASRAGGQPQHF. Here the CDR3 DNA reads TGTGCCAGCAGGGCAGGGGGACAGCCCCAGCATTTT.

V usage is TRBV5-5 and J usage is TRBJ2-7, with D unresolved. The V end was cut by 2 bases, the J end by 2 bases, with 20 bases between. Germline assignment: CDR1 SGHKS and CDR2 YYEKEE (reference sequence). This CDR3 contains 17 residues. The CDR3 spells CASSFRVEWSLPYEQYF. The CDR3 nucleotides are TGTGCCAGCAGCTTTCGGGTCGAATGGTCTTTACCCTACGAGCAGTACTTC.

This clone was picked up one time. V is TRBV5-1 and J is TRBJ2-3; TRBD2 matches 13 bases. Germline V gene sequence: CDR1 SGHRS, CDR2 YFSETQ. V lost 4 bases and J lost 6; bases outside the gene matches: 5. The CDR3 is 15 amino acids. The DNA for the CDR3 is TGCGCCAGCAGCCTACTGACTAGCGGGAGGGATACGCAGTATTTT. Its translation is CASSLLTSGRDTQYF.

The V call is TRBV6-2 or TRBV6-3, the J call TRBJ2-7, with 15 bases matching TRBD2. The trim removed 5 bases at V and 2 bases at J, leaving 1 base unmatched. Germline lookup yields CDR1 MNHEY and CDR2 SVGEGT. The CDR3 consists of 15 residues. For the CDR3, the DNA is TGTGCCAGCAGTCGGACTAGCGGGGGGGCCTACGAGCAGTACTTC. It encodes CASSRTSGGAYEQYF.

This clone is judged medium-sized (0.01 to 0.1%). The chain has TRBV27 and TRBJ2-5; TRBD1 matches at 7 bases. The CDR3 loop spans 13 amino acids. CDR1 and CDR2 (germline): MNHEY, SMNVEV (reference sequence). V shed 6 bases and J 0 bases; nucleotides not matched to a gene: 1. CDR3 DNA: TGTGCCAGCAGACAGGGGTACCAAGAGACCCAGTACTTC. Amino acid sequence: CASRQGYQETQYF.

The rearrangement joins TRBV21-1 to TRBJ2-2; no check of the table's D call, TRBD2, against the DNA was made. TRBV21-1 is shown as a pseudogene. This CDR3 has 22 amino acids. CDR3 sequence (DNA): TGTGCCAGCAGCACAAAGTCCAGGATCGGGAGGACTAGCGGGGGGGCGGCCGGGGAGCTGTTTTTT. The encoded protein is CASSTKSRIGRTSGGAAGELFF.

This clone has only one observation. V gene TRBV5-1 combines with J gene TRBJ2-5, with D perhaps matching TRBD1 (5 bases). There are 13 residues in the CDR3. Germline V gene lookup returns CDR1 SGHRS and CDR2 YFSETQ. The ends were cut back, 4 bases at V and 5 bases at J, with 12 bases in the middle. CDR3 sequence: CASSRGFTETQYF. The CDR3 nucleotides read TGCGCCAGCAGCAGGGGTTTTACTGAGACCCAGTACTTC.

This chain joins TRBV10-3 and TRBJ1-3; 7 bases agree with TRBD1. This CDR3 contains 14 residues. Trimming at V came to 10 bases and at J to 4 bases, leaving 10 bases not matched to a gene. The germline V gene encodes CDR1 ENHRY and CDR2 SYGVKD. DNA of the CDR3: TGTGCCAGCGGGAAGGGGGCAGGAGGAAACACCATATATTTT. As protein: CASGKGAGGNTIYF.

The genes are TRBV5-1 and TRBJ2-4; D is perhaps TRBD1 or TRBD2 (5 bases each). V lost 3 bases, J lost 0 bases, and 19 bases lay in between. CDR1 SGHRS and CDR2 YFSETQ come from the germline V gene. The CDR3 is 18 residues long. The CDR3: CASSSTLVGAKAKNIQYF. The CDR3 bases are TGCGCCAGCAGCTCGACCCTTGTCGGGGCCAAAGCCAAAAACATTCAGTACTTC.

In nucleotides, the CDR3 is TGTGCCAGCAGCTCGGAGGGCGGGGAGGTCACCGGGGAGCTGTTTTTT. Protein product: CASSSEGGEVTGELFF. The chain is built from TRBV7-2 and TRBJ2-2, with D perhaps TRBD2 (6 bases). This CDR3 region has 16 residues. Per germline, CDR1 SGHTA and CDR2 FQGNSA. The V end lost 4 bases, the J end lost 4 bases, and 16 bases lay between the germline ends.

The gene calls are TRBV28 and TRBJ2-1; D unresolved. Per germline, CDR1 MDHEN and CDR2 SYDVKM. CDR3 length equals 17 residues. With 6 bases removed from V and 4 bases from J, the gap between germline ends came to 22 bases. The chain's CDR3 is CASRSYDGGSLYNEQFF. CDR3 nucleotides: TGTGCCAGCAGGAGCTACGACGGCGGCTCCCTATACAATGAGCAGTTCTTC.

By share, this clone counts as medium-sized. The chain carries TRBV28 and TRBJ1-1, with no clear D. The CDR3 length is 12 residues. Germline values: CDR1 MDHEN, CDR2 SYDVKM. Between the trimmed V and J ends, which lost 4 bases and 11 bases, there was a span of 14 bases. CDR3 sequence (DNA): TGTGCCAGCAGTTCCGCCTCAAGGCTCGCTTTCTTT. It is translated as CASSSASRLAFF.

This clone is medium-sized. This sequence joins TRBV27 and TRBJ1-6; no clear D gene. CDR3 size: 13 residues. Germline V gene sequence: CDR1 MNHEY, CDR2 SMNVEV (reference sequence). V was clipped by 7 bases and J by 6 bases, with 10 bases between them. The CDR3 sequence: CASKPSFNSPLHF. The CDR3 nucleotides are TGTGCCAGCAAGCCGAGTTTTAATTCACCCCTCCACTTT.

V and J are TRBV24-1 and TRBJ2-3; 7 bases are shared with TRBD2. CDR1 is KGHDR, CDR2 SFDVKD, per germline. J lost 3 bases, V lost 4 bases, and 9 bases had no gene match. The CDR3 spans 16 residues. CDR3: CATSDGMGGTTDTQYF. In DNA form, the CDR3 reads TGTGCCACCAGTGACGGTATGGGGGGGACTACAGATACGCAGTATTTT.

The chain has TRBV19 and TRBJ1-5; D is uncertain. This CDR3 comprises 15 residues. Trimming left V 6 bases short and J 0 bases short, with 12 bases between. The germline gives CDR1 LNHDA, CDR2 SQIVND (reference sequence). The CDR3 loop is CASSIAGYSNQPQHF. For the CDR3, the DNA is TGTGCCAGTAGCATTGCGGGGTATAGCAATCAGCCCCAGCATTTT. The variable domain in full, with the rest retrieved from reference TRBV19 and TRBJ1-5, is DGGITQSPKYLFRKEGQNVTLSCEQNLNHDAMYWYRQDPGQGLRLIYYSQIVNDFQKGDIAEGYSVSREKKESFPLTVTSAQKNPTAFYLCASSIAGYSNQPQHFGDGTRLSIL.

The chain has TRBV4-2 and TRBJ2-5; no clear D. This CDR3 has 14 amino acids. The germline V gene has CDR1 LGHNA and CDR2 YNFKEQ. V lost 1 base, J lost 5 bases, and 11 bases lay in between. Here the CDR3 reads CASSQGQREETQYF. The CDR3 DNA is TGTGCCAGCAGCCAAGGTCAGCGAGAGGAGACCCAGTACTTC.

The chain employs TRBV29-1 and TRBJ1-2, with D perhaps matching TRBD1 (5 bases). The V and J ends lost 3 bases and 8 bases respectively, with 13 bases between them. The CDR3 has 12 amino acids. Looked up from germline, CDR1 is SQVTM and CDR2 is ANQGSEA. The CDR3 loop reads CSVDHRSLGYTF. The CDR3 DNA is TGCAGCGTTGACCACAGGTCGCTGGGCTACACCTTC.

On this clone itself: A read error may produce the germline difference seen at one junction end. The chain combines TRBV6-1 with TRBJ2-3; D is uncertain. The V gene's germline CDR1 is MNHNS and CDR2 SASEGT. The CDR3 contains 15 residues. CDR3 protein: CASTERERSTDTQYF. In nucleotides, the CDR3 is TGTGCCAGCACTGAAAGAGAGAGGAGCACAGATACGCAGTATTTT.

A note on this clone: An end of the junction does not agree with germline; a read error may underlie this. V is TRBV7-7 and J is TRBJ2-1; D is possibly TRBD1 (5 bases). The CDR3 spans 13 residues. Germline V lookup: CDR1 SSHAT, CDR2 FNYEAQ (reference sequence). CDR3 nucleotide sequence: TGTGCTAGCAGCTTAGCAGGGCTAAATGAGCAGTTCTTC. Protein product: CASSLAGLNEQFF.

The V gene is TRBV11-2, the J gene TRBJ2-7; tentatively, D is TRBD1 or TRBD2 (6 bases each). V was cut by 1 base and J by 6 bases, with 25 bases left in between. The CDR3 runs 18 residues. Germline loops: CDR1 SGHAT, CDR2 FQNNGV. CDR3: CASSLGVVGGRRTVEQYF. In nucleotides, the CDR3 is TGTGCCAGCAGCTTAGGTGTCGTAGGGGGGCGACGTACGGTCGAGCAGTACTTC.

On this clone itself: Other nucleotide sequences from this sample produce the same CDR3. The V gene is TRBV28, the J gene TRBJ2-2, with 7 bases matching TRBD2. Trimming removed 2 bases from V and 5 bases from J; junction bases left unmatched: 5. CDR3 length: 15 amino acids. CDR1 and CDR2 (germline): MDHEN, SYDVKM. The CDR3 protein is CASSLAGVPTGELFF. CDR3 in DNA: TGTGCCAGCAGTTTAGCGGGAGTTCCAACCGGGGAGCTGTTTTTT. The full variable domain, completed using reference TRBV28 and TRBJ2-2, is DVKVTQSSRYLVKRTGEKVFLECVQDMDHENMFWYRQDPGLGLRLIYFSYDVKMKEKGDIPEGYSVSREKKERFSLILESASTNQTSMYLCASSLAGVPTGELFFGEGSRLTVL.